These T cell receptor beta chains were read from a single sample in a study of T cells in Graves' hyperthyroidism and ophthalmopathy. TCRdb independently ran MiXCR on the multiplex PCR reads; one entry per CDR3 protein. The sample gives a few hundred thousand distinct CDR3 sequences, 16% of which show up once; under 3.5% is in the top ten. The specimen was blood. The receptor set was obtained from a woman aged 40 to 50 with Graves' ophthalmopathy. Each CDR3 is given with its conserved first and last residue. The D gene is left open where the match is weak. Clone size appears in some rows only: once, few, many, or a class for an expanded clone.

d_gene	v_gene	j_gene	abundance	CDR3aa	CDR3nt
TRBD2	TRBV12-3/TRBV12-4	TRBJ2-1	many	CASNARVAGGSSYNEQFF	TGTGCCAGCAACGCTCGGGTAGCGGGAGGGAGCTCCTACAATGAGCAGTTCTTC
.	TRBV2	TRBJ1-5	many	CASSEDTGNQPQHF	TGTGCCAGCAGTGAGGACACAGGGAATCAGCCCCAGCATTTT
TRBD1	TRBV6-1	TRBJ1-1	many	CASRRDRINTEAFF	TGTGCCAGCAGAAGGGACAGAATTAACACTGAAGCTTTCTTT
TRBD2	TRBV5-1	TRBJ2-1	.	CASSNGGTSGFLNYYNEQFF	TGCGCCAGCAGCAACGGCGGGACTAGCGGGTTCTTGAACTACTACAATGAGCAGTTCTTC
.	TRBV20-1	TRBJ2-5	many	CSARDGDSETQYF	TGCAGTGCTAGAGATGGGGACTCGGAGACCCAGTACTTC
.	TRBV5-4	TRBJ2-2	few	CASSLFAGAGELFF	TGTGCCAGCAGCCTGTTTGCAGGAGCCGGGGAGCTGTTTTTT
.	TRBV5-1	TRBJ1-4	many	CASSRQPGTNEKLFF	TGCGCCAGCAGCCGACAGCCTGGGACTAATGAAAAACTGTTTTTT
.	TRBV12-3/TRBV12-4	TRBJ2-7	.	CASSLVGRGKHEQYF	TGTGCCAGCAGTTTAGTAGGCAGGGGTAAGCACGAGCAGTACTTC
.	TRBV2	TRBJ1-1	few	CASSNQGTEAFF	TGTGCCAGCAGTAACCAGGGGACTGAAGCTTTCTTT
TRBD1	TRBV28	TRBJ1-5	few	CASRPSAGTDSNQPQHF	TGTGCCAGCAGACCCTCCGCGGGGACAGATAGCAATCAGCCCCAGCATTTT
.	TRBV20-1	TRBJ1-6	few	CSASAQAGLWSPLHF	TGCAGTGCTAGTGCCCAGGCGGGCTTATGGTCACCCCTCCACTTT
.	TRBV5-1	TRBJ2-1	many	CASSLASTNNEQFF	TGCGCCAGCAGCTTGGCCAGTACCAACAATGAGCAGTTCTTC
.	TRBV7-2	TRBJ2-6	many	CASSEQLANVLTF	TGTGCCAGCAGCGAACAGTTGGCCAACGTCCTGACTTTC
.	TRBV4-2	TRBJ2-5	few	CASSQGLAGWETQYF	TGTGCCAGCAGCCAAGGGTTGGCGGGCTGGGAGACCCAGTACTTC
.	TRBV9	TRBJ2-2	.	CASSWRAEANTGELFF	TGTGCCAGCAGCTGGAGGGCGGAAGCAAACACCGGGGAGCTGTTTTTT
.	TRBV29-1	TRBJ2-1	many	CSVGLGSDEQFF	TGCAGCGTAGGACTGGGTTCGGATGAGCAGTTCTTC
.	TRBV28	TRBJ1-6	few	CASRETAYNSPLHF	TGTGCCAGCAGAGAGACGGCGTATAATTCACCCCTCCACTTT
TRBD2	TRBV6-5	TRBJ2-5	.	CASSFSGGREETQYF	TGTGCCAGCAGTTTTAGCGGGGGGAGGGAAGAGACCCAGTACTTC
.	TRBV29-1	TRBJ2-2	.	CSVGRPGDGELFF	TGCAGCGTTGGTCGCCCGGGGGACGGGGAGCTGTTTTTT
.	TRBV28	TRBJ1-2	many	CASSSWGDGYTF	TGTGCCAGCAGTTCTTGGGGAGATGGCTACACCTTC
.	TRBV7-9	TRBJ1-6	few	CASSSDSRSSPLHF	TGTGCCAGCAGCTCGGACAGCCGAAGTTCACCCCTCCACTTT
.	TRBV2	TRBJ2-3	many	CASSARTGTDTQYF	TGTGCCAGCAGTGCCAGGACAGGCACAGATACGCAGTATTTT
TRBD1	TRBV3-1	TRBJ2-1	many	CASSGAGTGVYNEQFF	TGTGCCAGCAGCGGCGCCGGGACAGGGGTATACAATGAGCAGTTCTTC
TRBD1	TRBV18	TRBJ1-2	many	CASSPDRAGGYTF	TGTGCCAGCTCACCCGACAGGGCGGGGGGCTACACCTTC
TRBD1	TRBV19	TRBJ1-5	few	CASRTDRASNQPQHF	TGTGCCAGTAGGACGGACAGGGCGAGCAATCAGCCCCAGCATTTT
.	TRBV7-6	TRBJ2-7	many	CASSLDPYGTKKREQYF	TGTGCCAGCAGCCTTGACCCTTACGGGACCAAGAAGCGCGAGCAGTACTTC
TRBD1	TRBV5-6	TRBJ1-6	.	CASSLGDREIVPLHF	TGTGCCAGCAGCTTGGGGGACAGGGAGATCGTCCCCCTCCACTTT
TRBD2	TRBV6-2/TRBV6-3	TRBJ2-1	.	CASSPGTSGRSGEQFF	TGTGCCAGCAGTCCCGGGACTAGCGGGAGGTCGGGTGAGCAGTTCTTC
TRBD2	TRBV5-5	TRBJ2-1	many	CASSLGLAGPRSYNEQFF	TGTGCCAGCAGCCTGGGACTAGCGGGCCCACGCTCCTACAATGAGCAGTTCTTC
.	TRBV20-1	TRBJ2-5	many	CSASGETQYF	TGCAGTGCTAGTGGGGAGACCCAGTACTTC
.	TRBV30	TRBJ2-3	many	CAWKTSESYADTQYF	TGTGCCTGGAAAACTAGTGAGAGTTATGCAGATACGCAGTATTTT
.	TRBV9	TRBJ2-3	few	CASSVEGKWADTQYF	TGTGCCAGCAGCGTAGAGGGCAAATGGGCAGATACGCAGTATTTT
.	TRBV5-1	TRBJ1-3	few	CASSFDRLSGNTIYF	TGCGCCAGCAGCTTTGACCGCTTATCTGGAAACACCATATATTTT
TRBD2	TRBV12-3/TRBV12-4	TRBJ2-1	many	CASGNRPPTSGAVHYNEQFF	TGTGCCAGCGGCAATCGCCCGCCGACTAGCGGAGCAGTTCATTACAATGAGCAGTTCTTC
TRBD2	TRBV20-1	TRBJ2-1	many	CSASRLALYNEQFF	TGCAGTGCTAGTAGACTAGCGCTCTACAATGAGCAGTTCTTC
.	TRBV2	TRBJ2-3	many	CASSKDSARGYTDTQYF	TGTGCCAGCAGCAAGGACAGCGCGCGGGGATACACAGATACGCAGTATTTT
.	TRBV2	TRBJ1-1	many	CASSLQSTEAFF	TGTGCCAGCAGCCTACAGTCCACTGAAGCTTTCTTT
.	TRBV5-1	TRBJ1-1	few	CASSWKGFTEAFF	TGCGCCAGCAGCTGGAAGGGGTTCACTGAAGCTTTCTTT
.	TRBV20-1	TRBJ2-5	.	CSVRGAETQYF	TGCAGTGTAAGGGGAGCTGAGACCCAGTACTTC
TRBD1	TRBV5-1	TRBJ2-1	many	CASSRGQGYNEQFF	TGCGCCAGCAGCAGGGGACAGGGATACAATGAGCAGTTCTTC
TRBD1	TRBV5-1	TRBJ2-3	few	CASSFGTASDTQYF	TGCGCCAGCAGCTTCGGGACAGCATCAGATACGCAGTATTTT
.	TRBV2	TRBJ1-5	many	CASTTSNQPQHF	TGTGCCAGCACGACAAGTAATCAGCCCCAGCATTTT